Following are 9 T cell receptor beta chains from one sample sequenced in a study of blood T cell repertoires in COVID-19. The method was immunoSEQ multiplex PCR; TCRdb's version includes in-frame clones alone and lacks a portion of them. Of about 350,000 clones listed, about 90% are singletons. Specimen: PBMCs or T cells enriched from blood (not recorded which). Every receptor here comes from a woman under 40 who had recovered from COVID-19.

The rearrangement uses TRBV6-2 or TRBV6-3 and TRBJ2-1, with TRBD2 identical over 9 bases. The ends lost 4 bases at V and 3 bases at J; junction bases unmatched: 7. The CDR3 totals 16 residues. CDR1 MNHEY and CDR2 SVGEGT come from the germline V gene. CDR3 residues: CASSSIAGVIYNEQFF. In nucleotides, the CDR3 is TGTGCCAGCAGTTCCATAGCGGGGGTTATCTACAATGAGCAGTTCTTC.

The chain employs TRBV6-1 and TRBJ2-2; 8 bases are a match to TRBD1. Trimming cost V 3 bases and J 7 bases; bases outside gene matches: 10. Germline V CDR1 and CDR2: MNHNS, SASEGT. This CDR3 has 16 residues. This CDR3 is CASSEVPDRGGGELFF. In DNA, the CDR3 is TGTGCCAGCAGTGAGGTCCCAGACAGGGGAGGCGGGGAGCTGTTTTTT.

This rearrangement joins TRBV7-9 to TRBJ1-1; D is possibly TRBD1 (6 bases). The CDR3 has 14 amino acids. V was clipped by 5 bases and J by 4 bases, with 14 bases between them. Germline CDR1 reads SEHNR; CDR2 reads FQNEAQ (reference sequence). The CDR3: CASSERGTPTEAFF. For the CDR3, the DNA is TGTGCCAGCAGCGAAAGGGGGACCCCCACTGAAGCTTTCTTT.

The chain recombines TRBV27 with TRBJ1-1; D gene unclear. Trimming took 4 bases from V and 4 from J, leaving 19 bases between them. CDR3 length: 16 residues. Germline values: CDR1 MNHEY, CDR2 SMNVEV (reference sequence). Written as DNA, the CDR3 is TGTGCCAGCAGTTCCCGCGGCACCAACCGGGTCACTGAAGCTTTCTTT. This sequence encodes CASSSRGTNRVTEAFF.

CDR3 region: CAIRGQTNNSPLHF. The CDR3, as DNA: TGTGCCATCAGGGGACAGACGAATAATTCACCCCTCCACTTT. The chain carries TRBV10-3 and TRBJ1-6; 7 bases fit TRBD1. This CDR3 spans 14 amino acids. Per germline, CDR1 ENHRY and CDR2 SYGVKD. With V trimmed by 6 bases and J by 5 bases, 4 bases remained unmatched.

The rearrangement joins TRBV27 to TRBJ2-7, with D perhaps TRBD2 (7 bases). Germline V gene sequence: CDR1 MNHEY, CDR2 SMNVEV (reference sequence). V lost 3 bases and J lost 4, with 13 bases in between. The CDR3 contains 14 residues. The DNA of the CDR3 is TGTGCCAGCAGTTTGGGGAGGGGGAGGTACGAGCAGTACTTC. Residues: CASSLGRGRYEQYF.

The genes are TRBV6-5 and TRBJ2-7; 7 positions agree with TRBD2. V was pared by 6 bases and J by 7 bases, with 6 bases of the junction left unmatched. The CDR3 runs 12 residues. CDR1 and CDR2 from the germline V gene are MNHEY and SVGAGI. The DNA of the CDR3 is TGTGCCAGCAGGGCCCGGGGAGGGGAGCAGTACTTC. Translation: CASRARGGEQYF.

This clone occurred a few times. The rearrangement links TRBV6-6 to TRBJ1-2, with D possibly matching TRBD1 (6 bases). The CDR3 is 12 residues long. Germline CDR1 MNHNY, CDR2 SVGAGI (reference sequence). Trimming shortened V by 6 bases and J by 4 bases, and 9 bases separated the two germline ends. The DNA for the CDR3 is TGTGCCAGCAGGCCACAGGGCTATGGCTACACCTTC. Translation: CASRPQGYGYTF.

Only one count was recorded for this clone. This sequence joins TRBV2 and TRBJ1-5, with TRBD1 as a possible D gene (6 bases). V was trimmed by 6 bases and J by 4 bases, leaving 10 bases between them. The CDR3 covers 13 residues. Germline assignment: CDR1 SNHLY and CDR2 FYNNEI. The CDR3: CASRFQGNQPQHF. The CDR3 DNA is TGTGCCAGCAGGTTTCAGGGGAATCAGCCCCAGCATTTT.